This paragraph covers one T cell receptor (beta chain) sequence. Assay used: immunoSEQ multiplex PCR; TCRdb lists only in-frame clones, some missing. The sample consists of approximately 100,000 clones, about nine tenths of them appearing once. Germline CDR1 MGHDK, CDR2 SYGVNS. Losses at the gene ends were 6 bases for V and 5 bases for J; bases not matched to a gene: 11. CDR3 length equals 16 residues. The data originate from a study of control samples from healthy donors and cancer patients. The sequence was collected from a woman between 18 and 30 years old in good health. Sample: blood. The gene calls are TRBV25-1 and TRBJ2-1, with TRBD2 identical over 9 bases. The CDR3 here is CASSPTRAGGNNEQFF. In DNA, the CDR3 is TGTGCCAGCAGCCCGACTCGGGCGGGGGGGAACAATGAGCAGTTCTTC.